These T cell receptor beta chains were read from a single sample in a study of beta chain features in type 1 diabetes. The method was immunoSEQ multiplex PCR; TCRdb's version includes in-frame clones alone and lacks a portion of them. The data show over 600,000 clones, 9.5% to 15% seen once. The sample was naive CD4+ T cells from blood. These receptors were collected from a young man with type 1 diabetes. Both conserved end residues are trimmed from each CDR3. Each record gives: V gene, J gene, clone size, CDR3 protein. Part of the rows lack a size; the others show once, few, many or a class for expanded clones.

v_gene: TRBV9; j_gene: TRBJ2-7; abundance: -; CDR3aa: ASSVARESYEQY
v_gene: TRBV13; j_gene: TRBJ1-1; abundance: -; CDR3aa: ASSHRTGWMAF
v_gene: TRBV4-2; j_gene: TRBJ2-1; abundance: -; CDR3aa: ASSLVGHPTYNEQF
v_gene: TRBV4-1; j_gene: TRBJ1-5; abundance: few; CDR3aa: ASSQDGRNQPQH
v_gene: TRBV6-7; j_gene: TRBJ1-1; abundance: few; CDR3aa: ASLFECRGSRNTEAF
v_gene: TRBV5-4; j_gene: TRBJ1-1; abundance: -; CDR3aa: ASSLEDRVTEAF
v_gene: TRBV7-2; j_gene: TRBJ2-7; abundance: few; CDR3aa: ASRTGSYEQY
v_gene: TRBV9; j_gene: TRBJ1-1; abundance: -; CDR3aa: ASSGGVMNTEAF
v_gene: TRBV7-2; j_gene: TRBJ2-1; abundance: few; CDR3aa: ASSLLGGRYNEQF
v_gene: TRBV19; j_gene: TRBJ1-2; abundance: -; CDR3aa: ASAIDDYGYT
v_gene: TRBV7-9; j_gene: TRBJ2-7; abundance: few; CDR3aa: ASSSTGNEQY
v_gene: TRBV6-6; j_gene: TRBJ1-6; abundance: few; CDR3aa: ASSYQSPLH
v_gene: TRBV5-1; j_gene: TRBJ2-7; abundance: -; CDR3aa: ASSFRQGYDEQY
v_gene: TRBV4-3; j_gene: TRBJ2-3; abundance: -; CDR3aa: ASSQEDRDTQY
v_gene: TRBV5-1; j_gene: TRBJ2-1; abundance: -; CDR3aa: ASSLASRSSYNEQF
v_gene: TRBV2; j_gene: TRBJ1-5; abundance: -; CDR3aa: ASSGVRNQPQH
v_gene: TRBV10-3; j_gene: TRBJ1-1; abundance: -; CDR3aa: AITGGEMNTEAF
v_gene: TRBV6-5; j_gene: TRBJ1-6; abundance: -; CDR3aa: ASSDTNSPLH
v_gene: TRBV11-3; j_gene: TRBJ2-1; abundance: few; CDR3aa: ASSFAGDNEQF
v_gene: TRBV6-5; j_gene: TRBJ2-4; abundance: -; CDR3aa: ASRQLVKNIQY